This is a list of T cell receptor beta chains from one sample in a study of cytomegalovirus exposure and HLA in healthy donors. Produced via immunoSEQ multiplex PCR; TCRdb's table is partial and in-frame only. The sample contains 150,000 to 200,000 clones, over 80% of which appear only once. Specimen: PBMCs. The receptors were sampled from a man aged 50 or older in good health and CMV-seropositive. Both conserved end residues are trimmed from each CDR3.

TRBJ1-1 TRBV7-9 12 ASSFGAKNTEAF
TRBJ2-7 TRBV9 12 ASSVHGGSYEQY
TRBJ1-3 TRBV11-2 11 ASSLGLGSTIY
TRBJ1-1 TRBV5-5 13 ASSRETGKGTEAF
TRBJ2-1 TRBV30 14 AWSVEIRDNYNEQF
TRBJ1-2 TRBV5-1 12 ASSLPGTGDGYT
TRBJ1-1 TRBV9 11 ASSVTASPPAF
TRBJ2-2 TRBV7-2 10 ASSFTGGELF
TRBJ1-4 TRBV7-9 13 SSSLGAGYNEKLF
TRBJ2-7 TRBV5-1 14 ASSFAPTGSGYEQY
TRBJ2-2 TRBV7-3 11 ASSPTNTGELF
TRBJ1-4 TRBV7-9 17 ASSAGQVGPVATNEKLF
TRBJ1-5 TRBV6-5 13 ATTPLDSSNQPQH
TRBJ1-2 TRBV14 13 ASSQGTGAHYGYT
TRBJ1-1 TRBV10-3 11 AIRGQPNTEAF
TRBJ2-5 TRBV19 15 ASSDSQKILYQETQY
TRBJ1-2 TRBV5-1 14 ASSGFSGTGADGYT
TRBJ1-5 TRBV2 12 ASSEDGFSGPQH
TRBJ2-7 TRBV9 11 ASSESSGSEQY
TRBJ2-6 TRBV7-9 12 ATLYRAGANVLT
TRBJ2-2 TRBV6-5 13 ASVPGTGATGELF
TRBJ2-6 TRBV19 14 ASRIDPGVGANVLT
TRBJ1-6 TRBV11-1 12 ASSSGQKNSPLH
TRBJ2-3 TRBV11-2 13 ASSLRAGGTDTQY
TRBJ2-5 TRBV7-2 13 ASSFDRGREETQY
TRBJ2-7 TRBV6-5 12 ASSPGPGRYEQY
TRBJ2-2 TRBV19 16 ASSPRPVSGSRTGELF
TRBJ2-2 TRBV7-3 15 ASSSEGARTNTGELF
TRBJ1-5 TRBV7-9 14 ASSPDRAHGNQPQH
TRBJ2-7 TRBV6-1 15 ASSEYLADRSSYEQY
TRBJ2-3 TRBV9 16 ASSGSGLAGVWADTQY
TRBJ1-2 TRBV28 12 ASRSTGANYGYT
TRBJ1-1 TRBV27 12 ASSLSGMNTEAF
TRBJ2-3 TRBV28 13 ASSLSGLGTDTQY
TRBJ2-5 TRBV13 12 ASSPTRSLETQY
TRBJ2-1 TRBV5-1 13 ASSLTGGQSSEQF
TRBJ2-5 TRBV2 11 ASTPDREGTQY
TRBJ2-5 TRBV5-4 12 ASSSSGGLETQY
TRBJ2-7 TRBV11-1 10 ASSFSDYEQY
TRBJ2-1 TRBV5-1 14 ASSSYRDRGYNEQF
TRBJ2-7 TRBV28 11 ASSLTGAYEQY
TRBJ1-2 TRBV7-2 12 ASSLVTENYGYT
TRBJ1-2 TRBV15 16 ATSRFPGQGLTNYGYT
TRBJ2-7 TRBV4-3 13 ASSRETGLSYEQY
TRBJ1-5 TRBV2 11 ASSIGGNQPQH
TRBJ2-7 TRBV27 12 ASGASRFSYEQY
TRBJ2-5 TRBV5-1 13 ASSILTGGFETQY
TRBJ1-2 TRBV9 12 ASSGGQGAYGYT
TRBJ2-7 TRBV27 11 ASSPTAYYEQY
TRBJ2-5 TRBV28 11 ASSLRGWETQY
TRBJ2-7 TRBV5-1 12 ASSYRDRGYEQY
TRBJ1-5 TRBV28 11 ASGEYSNQPQH
TRBJ1-1 TRBV5-1 13 ASSWGTGGSTEAF
TRBJ2-1 TRBV2 13 ASSEDIAGGNEQF